What follows are 21 T cell receptor beta chains derived from one specimen sequenced in a study of blood T cell repertoires in COVID-19. Clones were sequenced by immunoSEQ multiplex PCR, and TCRdb holds only the in-frame ones, with some missing. In the table there are some 30,000 clones, nearly 90% of which are singletons. The sequenced sample was peripheral blood. Receptor source: a man in his 60s with active COVID-19.

This chain joins TRBV7-9 and TRBJ1-1; 8 positions agree with TRBD1. The CDR3 spans 14 residues. In germline, CDR1 is SEHNR, CDR2 FQNEAQ (reference sequence). Unmatched junction bases numbered 4, after V lost 4 bases and J lost 3 bases. CDR3 residues: CASSSQGGYTEAFF. The CDR3, as DNA: TGTGCCAGCAGCTCACAGGGGGGGTACACTGAAGCTTTCTTT.

This chain links TRBV11-2 with TRBJ2-5; 8 bases map to TRBD1. Germline loops: CDR1 SGHAT, CDR2 FQNNGV. V trimming: 6 bases; J trimming: 2 bases; junction bases outside the gene matches: 5. CDR3 length equals 14 residues. The CDR3 nucleotides are TGTGCCAGCAGTCAGGGGGCAGCTCAAGAGACCCAGTACTTC. Protein sequence: CASSQGAAQETQYF.

The chain recombines TRBV3-1 (or the pseudogene TRBV3-2) with TRBJ2-3; 7 bases line up with TRBD2. This CDR3 is built from 17 residues. J was trimmed by 3 bases and V by 1 base; bases with no gene match: 10. Germline CDR1 LGHDT, CDR2 YNNKEL (reference sequence). DNA for the CDR3: TGTGCCAGCAGCCAAGCCCCCTTGGGTAGCGGGACAGATACGCAGTATTTT. It codes for CASSQAPLGSGTDTQYF.

The rearrangement links TRBV5-1 to TRBJ2-2; 10 bases are a match to TRBD1. The CDR3 is made up of 14 amino acids. The V and J ends lost 7 bases and 5 bases, in that order; junction bases with no gene match: 5. The germline V gene encodes CDR1 SGHRS and CDR2 YFSETQ. The CDR3 here is CASGGTGVTGELFF. CDR3 in DNA: TGCGCCAGCGGCGGGACAGGGGTTACCGGGGAGCTGTTTTTT.

The V call is TRBV9, the J call TRBJ2-3; 8 bases are shared with TRBD2. CDR1 and CDR2 from the germline V gene are SGDLS and YYNGEE. V dropped 2 bases and J dropped 5; count of bases not matched to a gene: 7. This CDR3 region has 15 residues. This CDR3 reads CASSVRGGLRDTQYF. The CDR3 nucleotides are TGTGCCAGCAGCGTCCGGGGGGGACTAAGAGATACGCAGTATTTT.

The J gene is TRBJ2-1, the V gene TRBV6-2 or TRBV6-3, with D unclear. CDR3 size: 12 residues. Germline-derived CDR1 and CDR2 are MNHEY and SVGEGT. V lost 6 bases to trimming and J lost 5 bases, with 8 bases between them. CDR3 loop: CASSSRDNEQFF. The CDR3 coding sequence is TGTGCCAGCAGCTCCCGGGACAATGAGCAGTTCTTC.

This sequence joins TRBV18 and TRBJ1-2; TRBD1 aligns across 8 bases. This CDR3 spans 17 amino acids. J lost 8 bases, V lost 2 bases, and 16 bases had no gene match. Germline V gene lookup returns CDR1 KGHSH and CDR2 LQKENI. CDR3 region: CASSPIMMDRAYEGYTF. CDR3 coding DNA: TGTGCCAGCTCACCAATAATGATGGACAGGGCCTATGAGGGCTACACCTTC. The complete variable domain, with remaining parts taken from reference TRBV18 and TRBJ1-2, reads NAGVMQNPRHLVRRRGQEARLRCSPMKGHSHVYWYRQLPEEGLKFMVYLQKENIIDESGMPKERFSAEFPKEGPSILRIQQVVRGDSAAYFCASSPIMMDRAYEGYTFGSGTRLTVV.

The chain has TRBV6-6 and TRBJ2-6, with 12 bases matching TRBD2. The J segment lost 2 bases and the V segment lost 5 bases, leaving 4 bases of the junction unmatched. This CDR3 region has 17 residues. Germline lookup yields CDR1 MNHNY and CDR2 SVGAGI (reference sequence). The CDR3 here is CASSPTSGGTGANVLTF. The DNA of the CDR3 is TGTGCCAGCAGTCCGACTAGCGGGGGAACTGGGGCCAACGTCCTGACTTTC.

The chain carries TRBV7-9 and TRBJ1-3, with D hard to call. The germline V gene has CDR1 SEHNR and CDR2 FQNEAQ (reference sequence). This CDR3 has 15 residues. Trimming cost V 5 bases and J 0 bases, with 11 bases left between them. Here the CDR3 DNA reads TGTGCCAGCAGCAGTAGAAAAAACTCTGGAAACACCATATATTTT. This codes for CASSSRKNSGNTIYF.

CDR3 sequence reads: CASSPLTGGSEKLFF. For the CDR3, the DNA is TGTGCCAGCAGCCCTTTGACAGGGGGAAGTGAAAAACTGTTTTTT. This chain connects TRBV5-6 to TRBJ1-4; 9 nucleotides agree with TRBD1. The germline V gene encodes CDR1 SGHDT and CDR2 YYEEEE. V lost 4 bases and J lost 7; bases outside the gene matches: 8. This CDR3 has 15 amino acids.

V is TRBV5-1 and J is TRBJ1-1; 8 bases map to TRBD1. J was trimmed by 4 bases and V by 5 bases; bases with no gene match: 7. CDR3 length: 14 amino acids. Germline V lookup: CDR1 SGHRS, CDR2 YFSETQ. The CDR3 reads CASRTGEASTEAFF. The CDR3 DNA sequence: TGCGCCAGCAGGACAGGGGAGGCGAGCACTGAAGCTTTCTTT.

The chain employs TRBV6-2 or TRBV6-3 and TRBJ1-1; D unclear. The V gene lost 2 bases and the J gene lost 3 bases, with 7 bases spanning the gap. Germline assignment: CDR1 MNHEY and CDR2 SVGEGT. This CDR3 contains 13 residues. CDR3 region: CASSYVRDTEAFF. The CDR3 nucleotides read TGTGCCAGCAGTTACGTGAGAGACACTGAAGCTTTCTTT.

V and J are TRBV5-1 and TRBJ2-5, with D perhaps matching TRBD1 (6 bases). The ends were cut back, 8 bases at V and 5 bases at J, with 19 bases in the middle. Germline V lookup: CDR1 SGHRS, CDR2 YFSETQ. The CDR3 sequence is 14 residues long. The CDR3: CASAGGQTGETQYF. CDR3 sequence (DNA): TGCGCCAGTGCAGGCGGACAGACGGGGGAGACCCAGTACTTC.

V is TRBV19 and J is TRBJ2-5, with TRBD2 matching over 7 bases. The CDR3 extends over 15 amino acids. In germline, CDR1 is LNHDA, CDR2 SQIVND (reference sequence). V was clipped by 8 bases and J by 1 base; unmatched bases: 10. CDR3 sequence (DNA): TGTGCCAGTGGGTCTAGCGGAGCCTCCCAAGAGACCCAGTACTTC. Protein: CASGSSGASQETQYF.

The rearrangement uses TRBV16 and TRBJ1-1; D gene unclear. The CDR3 spans 16 residues. Germline lookup yields CDR1 KGHSY and CDR2 FQNENV. Trimming removed 2 bases at V and 5 bases at J, with 18 bases between. The CDR3 protein is CASSQGESRTRTEAFF. DNA of the CDR3: TGTGCCAGCAGCCAAGGAGAGTCCCGAACCCGAACTGAAGCTTTCTTT. Full variable domain (missing parts from reference TRBV16 and TRBJ1-1): GEEVAQTPKHLVRGEGQKAKLYCAPIKGHSYVFWYQQVLKNEFKFLISFQNENVFDETGMPKERFSAKCLPNSPCSLEIQATKLEDSAVYFCASSQGESRTRTEAFFGQGTRLTVV.

This clone was seen only a few times. The chain has TRBV6-2 or TRBV6-3 and TRBJ2-7, with 8 positions matching TRBD2. The CDR3 spans 14 residues. Trimming cost V 6 bases and J 7 bases; bases outside gene matches: 11. The germline V gene has CDR1 MNHEY and CDR2 SVGEGT. The CDR3 protein is CASSFQGLVREQYF. The CDR3 DNA is TGTGCCAGCAGCTTCCAGGGACTAGTCAGAGAGCAGTACTTC.

The chain has TRBV2 and TRBJ1-2; no reliable D call. V lost 6 bases, J lost 8 bases, and 13 bases lay in between. The CDR3 has 12 amino acids. Germline CDR1 is SNHLY and CDR2 is FYNNEI. CDR3 bases: TGTGCCAGCAGCACGGGGTCTTCCGGCTACACCTTC. Its protein is CASSTGSSGYTF.

The J gene is TRBJ1-1, the V gene TRBV12-3 or TRBV12-4; unclear D gene. The V gene lost 6 bases and the J gene lost 6 bases, with 11 bases spanning the gap. This CDR3 region has 12 residues. CDR3 sequence (DNA): TGTGCCAGCAGCCCCCGGGTGGCTGAAGCTTTCTTT. Residues: CASSPRVAEAFF.

The chain is built from TRBV6-5 and TRBJ2-4, with D possibly TRBD1 on 6 matching bases. Germline CDR1 MNHEY, CDR2 SVGAGI. V was pared by 4 bases and J by 0 bases, with 13 bases between. The CDR3 runs to 16 residues. The CDR3 nucleotides are TGTGCCAGCAGTTCTGGACAGACTCTAGCCAAAAACATTCAGTACTTC. Protein: CASSSGQTLAKNIQYF.

This CDR3 reads CASSQAGGTDTQYF. DNA of the CDR3: TGCGCCAGCAGCCAAGCGGGGGGCACAGATACGCAGTATTTT. The J gene is TRBJ2-3, the V gene TRBV5-1; 8 bases align to TRBD2. V lost 4 bases to trimming and J lost 1 base; unmatched junction nucleotides: 2. In germline, CDR1 is SGHRS, CDR2 YFSETQ. This CDR3 region has 14 residues.

The chain recombines TRBV27 with TRBJ1-5; D is ambiguous. CDR1 MNHEY and CDR2 SMNVEV come from the germline V gene (reference sequence). The germline V and J ends were trimmed by 1 base and 1 base, with 5 bases remaining between them. The length of the CDR3 is 14 residues. The CDR3 DNA follows: TGTGCCAGCAGTTTATGGGCCAGCAATCAGCCCCAGCATTTT. Amino acid sequence: CASSLWASNQPQHF.